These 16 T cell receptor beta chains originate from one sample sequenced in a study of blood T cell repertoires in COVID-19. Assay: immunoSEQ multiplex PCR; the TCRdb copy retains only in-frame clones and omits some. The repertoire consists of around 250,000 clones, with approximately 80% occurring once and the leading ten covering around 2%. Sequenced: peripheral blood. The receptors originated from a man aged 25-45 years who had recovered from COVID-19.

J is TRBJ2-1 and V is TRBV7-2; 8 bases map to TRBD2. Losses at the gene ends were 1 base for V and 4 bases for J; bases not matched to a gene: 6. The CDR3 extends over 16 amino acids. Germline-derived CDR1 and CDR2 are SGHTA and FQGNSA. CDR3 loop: CASSLEWAGGYNEQFF. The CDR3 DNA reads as TGTGCCAGCAGCTTAGAATGGGCGGGGGGTTACAATGAGCAGTTCTTC.

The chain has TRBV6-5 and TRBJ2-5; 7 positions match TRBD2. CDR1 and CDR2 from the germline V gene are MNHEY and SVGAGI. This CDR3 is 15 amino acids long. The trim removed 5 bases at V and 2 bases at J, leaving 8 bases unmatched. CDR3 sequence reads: CASSRGLVLQETQYF. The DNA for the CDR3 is TGTGCCAGCAGTCGCGGACTAGTCCTGCAAGAGACCCAGTACTTC.

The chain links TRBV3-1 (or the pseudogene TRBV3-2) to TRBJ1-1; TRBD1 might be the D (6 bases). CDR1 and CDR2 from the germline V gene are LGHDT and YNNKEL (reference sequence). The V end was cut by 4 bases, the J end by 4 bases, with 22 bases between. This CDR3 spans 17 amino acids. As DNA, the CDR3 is TGTGCCAGCAGCCTCAGGGGCGCAGGGTCGGTAGGCACTGAAGCTTTCTTT. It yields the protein CASSLRGAGSVGTEAFF.

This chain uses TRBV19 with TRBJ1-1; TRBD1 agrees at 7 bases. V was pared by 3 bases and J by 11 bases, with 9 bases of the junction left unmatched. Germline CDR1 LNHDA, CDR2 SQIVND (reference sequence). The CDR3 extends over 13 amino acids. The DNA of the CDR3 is TGTGCCAGTAGTATCGACAGGGAGTCTTGCGCTTTCTTT. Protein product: CASSIDRESCAFF.

Here the CDR3 reads CASSSGTGGNQETQYF. The CDR3 DNA follows: TGTGCCAGCAGCTCCGGGACAGGGGGCAACCAAGAGACCCAGTACTTC. The V call is TRBV11-1, the J call TRBJ2-5, with 12 bases aligning to TRBD1. The CDR3 has 16 residues. Trimming took 4 bases from V and 0 from J; bases not matched to a gene: 3. Germline-derived CDR1 and CDR2 are SGHAT and FQDESV (reference sequence).

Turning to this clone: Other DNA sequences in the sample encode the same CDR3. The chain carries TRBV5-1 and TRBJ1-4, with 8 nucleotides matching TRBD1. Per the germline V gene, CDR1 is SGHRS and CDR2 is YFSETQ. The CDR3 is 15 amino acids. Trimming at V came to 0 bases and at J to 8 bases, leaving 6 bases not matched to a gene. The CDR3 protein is CASSLDGQGGEKLFF. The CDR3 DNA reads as TGCGCCAGCAGCTTGGATGGACAGGGCGGCGAAAAACTGTTTTTT.

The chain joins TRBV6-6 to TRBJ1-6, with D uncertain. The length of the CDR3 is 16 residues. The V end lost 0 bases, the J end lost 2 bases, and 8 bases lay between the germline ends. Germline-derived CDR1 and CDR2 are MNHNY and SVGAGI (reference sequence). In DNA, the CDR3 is TGTGCCAGCAGTTACTCGAATACAGCCTATAATTCACCCCTCCACTTT. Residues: CASSYSNTAYNSPLHF.

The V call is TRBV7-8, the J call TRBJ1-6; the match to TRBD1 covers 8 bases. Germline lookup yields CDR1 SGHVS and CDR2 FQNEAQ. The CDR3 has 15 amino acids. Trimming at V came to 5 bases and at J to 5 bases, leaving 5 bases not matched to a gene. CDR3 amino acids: CASSAGTGDNSPLHF. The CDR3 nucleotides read TGTGCCAGCAGCGCGGGGACAGGTGATAATTCACCCCTCCACTTT.

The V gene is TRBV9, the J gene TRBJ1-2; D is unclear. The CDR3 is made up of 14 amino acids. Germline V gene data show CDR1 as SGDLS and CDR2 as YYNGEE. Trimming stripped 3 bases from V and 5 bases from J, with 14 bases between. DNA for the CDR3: TGTGCCAGCAGCGCAGGATCCCACAAATATGGCTACACCTTC. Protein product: CASSAGSHKYGYTF. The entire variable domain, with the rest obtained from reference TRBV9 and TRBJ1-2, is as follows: DSGVTQTPKHLITATGQRVTLRCSPRSGDLSVYWYQQSLDQGLQFLIQYYNGEERAKGNILERFSAQQFPDLHSELNLSSLELGDSALYFCASSAGSHKYGYTFGSGTRLTVV.

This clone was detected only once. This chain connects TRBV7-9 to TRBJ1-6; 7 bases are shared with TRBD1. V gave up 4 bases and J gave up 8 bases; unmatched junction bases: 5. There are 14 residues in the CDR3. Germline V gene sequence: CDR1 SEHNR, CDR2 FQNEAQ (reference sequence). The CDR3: CASSYETGHSPLHF. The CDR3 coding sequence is TGTGCCAGCAGCTACGAGACAGGGCATTCACCCCTCCACTTT.

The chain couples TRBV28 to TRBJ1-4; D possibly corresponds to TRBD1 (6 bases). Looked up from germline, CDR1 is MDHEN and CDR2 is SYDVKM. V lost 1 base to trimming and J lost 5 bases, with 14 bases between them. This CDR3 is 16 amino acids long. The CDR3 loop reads CASSLSGLQGNEKLFF. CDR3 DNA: TGTGCCAGCAGTTTATCAGGTCTACAGGGAAATGAAAAACTGTTTTTT.

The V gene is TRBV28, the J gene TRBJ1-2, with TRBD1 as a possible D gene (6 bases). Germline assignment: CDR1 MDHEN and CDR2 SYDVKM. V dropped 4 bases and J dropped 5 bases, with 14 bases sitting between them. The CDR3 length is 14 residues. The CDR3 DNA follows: TGTGCCAGCAGTTGGGGGCTGGGAGCATATGGCTACACCTTC. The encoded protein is CASSWGLGAYGYTF.

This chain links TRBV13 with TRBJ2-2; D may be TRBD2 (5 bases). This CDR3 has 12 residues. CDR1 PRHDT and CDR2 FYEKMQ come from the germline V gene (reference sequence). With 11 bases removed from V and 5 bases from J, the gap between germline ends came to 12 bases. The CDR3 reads CAATRETGELFF. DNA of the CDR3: TGTGCCGCAACGAGGGAAACCGGGGAGCTGTTTTTT. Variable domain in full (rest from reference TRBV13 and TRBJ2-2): AAGVIQSPRHLIKEKRETATLKCYPIPRHDTVYWYQQGPGQDPQFLISFYEKMQSDKGSIPDRFSAQQFSDYHSELNMSSLELGDSALYFCAATRETGELFFGEGSRLTVL.

The CDR3 sequence is CASSSRGSSGDPYEQYF. CDR3 bases: TGTGCCAGCAGCTCTAGGGGGTCTAGCGGGGACCCCTACGAGCAGTACTTC. The rearrangement links TRBV7-9 to TRBJ2-7; 9 bases fit TRBD2. Germline-derived CDR1 and CDR2 are SEHNR and FQNEAQ (reference sequence). The CDR3 is 17 residues long. After removal of 4 bases from V and 2 bases from J, the junction contained 12 bases not matched to a gene. Using reference TRBV7-9 and TRBJ2-7 for the parts outside the CDR3, the full variable domain is DTGVSQNPRHKITKRGQNVTFRCDPISEHNRLYWYRQTLGQGPEFLTYFQNEAQLEKSRLLSDRFSAERPKGSFSTLEIQRTEQGDSAMYLCASSSRGSSGDPYEQYFGPGTRLTVT.

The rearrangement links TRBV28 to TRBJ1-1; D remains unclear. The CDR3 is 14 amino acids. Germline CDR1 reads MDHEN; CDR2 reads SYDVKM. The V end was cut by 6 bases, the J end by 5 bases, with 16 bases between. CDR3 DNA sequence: TGTGCCAGCAGGTGGCAGGAAGCGGGGACTGAAGCTTTCTTT. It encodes CASRWQEAGTEAFF.

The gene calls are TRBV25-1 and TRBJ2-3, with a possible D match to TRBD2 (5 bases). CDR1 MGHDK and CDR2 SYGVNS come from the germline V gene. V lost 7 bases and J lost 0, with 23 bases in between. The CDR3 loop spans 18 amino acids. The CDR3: CASTSSADILTSTDTQYF. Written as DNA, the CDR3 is TGTGCCAGCACTTCGTCAGCGGATATACTGACTAGCACAGATACGCAGTATTTT.